A single sample gave rise to the 2 T cell receptor beta chains below, sequenced in a study of blood T cells in healthy people across ages. The second PCR ran roughly 7 to 12 cycles with a sample-barcoded 5' primer and J-beta primers. TCRdb used MiXCR to reprocess the 5' RACE reads, holding one entry per CDR3 protein. The top ten clones hold approximately 22% of a sample with over 1,500,000 distinct CDR3 sequences, 39% of them seen once. The sequencing sample was made of blood. The source is a human donor in good health.

The gene calls are TRBV4-1 and TRBJ2-4, with 7 bases that match TRBD1. Losses at the gene ends were 0 bases for V and 7 bases for J; bases not matched to a gene: 9. CDR1 and CDR2 from the germline V gene are MGHRA and YSYEKL. The CDR3 consists of 16 residues. The CDR3 sequence is CASSQDVGTDKNIQYF. CDR3 nucleotides: TGCGCCAGCAGCCAAGATGTCGGGACAGACAAGAACATTCAGTACTTC.

This clonotype was observed a few times. This chain uses TRBV7-2 with TRBJ2-4, with 9 positions matching TRBD1. The DNA end is more similar to TRBJ2-7, so the J call may be wrong. The CDR3 loop spans 14 amino acids. Germline assignment: CDR1 SGHTA and CDR2 FQGNSA. This chain's CDR3 is CASRSDRGPHEQYF. Written as DNA, the CDR3 is TGTGCCAGCAGATCGGACAGGGGACCCCACGAGCAGTACTTC.